The 13 T cell receptor beta chains below all came from one sample that was sequenced in a study of OX40 agonist ivuxolimab in advanced cancers. Profiled with immunoSEQ multiplex PCR; TCRdb holds only in-frame clones, not every one. The sample shows about 18,000 clones, roughly four fifths of them seen only once. The specimen comprised CD4+ or CD8+ T cells sorted from blood, sampled in a trial of the OX40 agonist ivuxolimab. These receptors all stem from an adult with an advanced solid tumor such as melanoma, head and neck, liver or kidney cancer.

V gene TRBV28 combines with J gene TRBJ1-2; D not resolved. V was trimmed by 5 bases and J by 8 bases, leaving 15 bases between them. The CDR3 is made up of 13 amino acids. The germline V gene has CDR1 MDHEN and CDR2 SYDVKM. The CDR3 DNA is TGTGCCAGCAGTCAGAGCTCCGCGGGGGGCTACACCTTC. Protein: CASSQSSAGGYTF.

The rearrangement joins TRBV7-9 to TRBJ1-6; the D is unclear. The V end was cut by 7 bases, the J end by 9 bases, with 19 bases between. The CDR3 is made up of 15 amino acids. Germline values: CDR1 SEHNR, CDR2 FQNEAQ (reference sequence). CDR3 bases: TGTGCCAGCACTACGACCTCCCGTAGCGGTTCACCCCTCCACTTT. Amino acid sequence: CASTTTSRSGSPLHF.

This clone was counted between two and nine times. The chain carries TRBV7-9 and TRBJ1-6, with D possibly being TRBD1 (5 bases). Trimming pared 0 bases from V and 7 bases from J, leaving 7 bases between. There are 14 residues in the CDR3. Per germline, CDR1 SEHNR and CDR2 FQNEAQ (reference sequence). The DNA of the CDR3 is TGTGCCAGCAGCTTAGCGCGGGACAATTCACCCCTCCACTTT. It specifies CASSLARDNSPLHF.

The chain links TRBV19 to TRBJ2-7; the match to TRBD1 covers 9 bases. V was clipped by 7 bases and J by 2 bases; unmatched bases: 6. The germline V gene encodes CDR1 LNHDA and CDR2 SQIVND (reference sequence). CDR3 length: 14 residues. The CDR3 bases are TGTGCCAGTACTCCGGGACAGGGTGCCTACGAGCAGTACTTC. It encodes CASTPGQGAYEQYF.

The rearrangement links TRBV6-1 to TRBJ2-7, with D unresolved. Germline V CDR1 and CDR2: MNHNS, SASEGT. The CDR3 extends over 11 amino acids. V was cut by 2 bases and J by 3 bases, with 2 bases left in between. In nucleotides, the CDR3 is TGTGCCAGCAGTGAAATCTACGAGCAGTACTTC. The encoded protein is CASSEIYEQYF.

This clone has only a few counts. This rearrangement joins TRBV7-9 to TRBJ2-1; weak D call: TRBD1 (6 bases). Trimming removed 0 bases at V and 7 bases at J, with 13 bases between. In germline, CDR1 is SEHNR, CDR2 FQNEAQ (reference sequence). CDR3 length: 15 amino acids. The CDR3: CASSLAQGKLNEQFF. The CDR3 DNA reads as TGTGCCAGCAGCTTAGCACAGGGAAAACTAAATGAGCAGTTCTTC.

The V gene is TRBV6-6, the J gene TRBJ1-2; no clear D gene. This CDR3 contains 9 residues. V gave up 5 bases and J gave up 14 bases, with 9 bases separating them. Germline CDR1 and CDR2: MNHNY and SVGAGI (reference sequence). CDR3 coding DNA: TGTGCCAGCAGTACCGGGATTACCTTC. Its protein product is CASSTGITF.

The chain uses TRBV25-1 and TRBJ2-3, with D perhaps matching TRBD2 (7 bases). V dropped 4 bases and J dropped 3 bases, with 17 bases sitting between them. Germline CDR1 and CDR2: MGHDK and SYGVNS. CDR3 length: 16 residues. The CDR3 here is CASSAWGGGETDTQYF. For the CDR3, the DNA is TGTGCCAGCAGTGCATGGGGGGGCGGTGAAACAGATACGCAGTATTTT.

A few counts support this clone. The CDR3 protein is CATSRGTSGANVLTF. In DNA form, the CDR3 reads TGTGCCACCAGCAGAGGGACATCTGGGGCCAACGTCCTGACTTTC. This chain uses TRBV15 with TRBJ2-6; a weak D match, TRBD1 (5 bases). Germline CDR1 is LNHNV and CDR2 is YYDKDF (reference sequence). This CDR3 contains 15 residues. Trimming left V 1 base short and J 1 base short, with 5 bases between.

This rearrangement joins TRBV6-1 to TRBJ1-1; no clear D gene. CDR1 MNHNS and CDR2 SASEGT come from the germline V gene. CDR3 length equals 13 residues. With 3 bases removed from V and 5 bases from J, the gap between germline ends came to 10 bases. Written as DNA, the CDR3 is TGTGCCAGCAGTGACCCCGGGCAGACTGAAGCTTTCTTT. Protein sequence: CASSDPGQTEAFF.

The chain has TRBV27 and TRBJ1-1; no definite D call. The CDR3 is 12 amino acids. Germline assignment: CDR1 MNHEY and CDR2 SMNVEV (reference sequence). V was cut by 6 bases and J by 0 bases, with 5 bases left in between. CDR3 protein: CASRDLNTEAFF. CDR3 DNA sequence: TGTGCCAGCAGGGACCTGAACACTGAAGCTTTCTTT.

The genes are TRBV7-9 and TRBJ1-6, with D unresolved. Germline CDR1 is SEHNR and CDR2 is FQNEAQ (reference sequence). The CDR3 is made up of 19 amino acids. V gave up 1 base and J gave up 7 bases, with 23 bases separating them. The CDR3 spells CASSLVEWAAHTPNSPLHF. CDR3 nucleotide sequence: TGTGCCAGCAGCTTAGTTGAGTGGGCAGCCCACACCCCGAATTCACCCCTCCACTTT.

The J gene is TRBJ2-2, the V gene TRBV19; TRBD1 is a possible D gene (5 bases). The ends were cut back, 3 bases at V and 7 bases at J, with 12 bases in the middle. Germline CDR1 and CDR2: LNHDA and SQIVND (reference sequence). This CDR3 contains 14 residues. In DNA, the CDR3 is TGTGCCAGTAGTATTTGGCAGGGCGGCGGGGAGCTGTTTTTT. Protein: CASSIWQGGGELFF.